These T cell receptor beta chains were read from a single sample in a study of cytomegalovirus exposure and HLA in healthy donors. Here immunoSEQ multiplex PCR was the method, and the copy in TCRdb shows in-frame clones only, minus some. Among some 310,000 clones listed, roughly 90% were seen once. Sample: PBMCs. These receptors were obtained from a man in his thirties or forties in good health and CMV-seronegative. The conserved cysteine and the conserved F or W are not part of the CDR3 here.

v_gene: TRBV5-6; j_gene: TRBJ1-5; CDR3aa: ASTSGQNNQPQH
v_gene: TRBV13; j_gene: TRBJ1-5; CDR3aa: ASSLGGGPDRPQH
v_gene: TRBV21-1; j_gene: TRBJ2-7; CDR3aa: ASSSGGDNYEQY
v_gene: TRBV6-5; j_gene: TRBJ1-5; CDR3aa: ASSISGGSKPQH
v_gene: TRBV11-3; j_gene: TRBJ2-2; CDR3aa: ASSYGTGNTGELF
v_gene: TRBV27; j_gene: TRBJ2-3; CDR3aa: ASSLSFLAHHTQY
v_gene: TRBV13; j_gene: TRBJ2-1; CDR3aa: ASSLAGTSGVSSYNEQF
v_gene: TRBV9; j_gene: TRBJ1-4; CDR3aa: ASTRTGTTNEKLF
v_gene: TRBV7-9; j_gene: TRBJ2-5; CDR3aa: ASSSGTGGRETQY
v_gene: TRBV18; j_gene: TRBJ2-2; CDR3aa: ASSRPGTGSIGELF
v_gene: TRBV9; j_gene: TRBJ2-7; CDR3aa: ASSLGLAGTTYEQY
v_gene: TRBV11-2; j_gene: TRBJ1-5; CDR3aa: ASSFRAGQPQH
v_gene: TRBV7-8; j_gene: TRBJ2-7; CDR3aa: ASSSRRQSTLEQY
v_gene: TRBV5-6; j_gene: TRBJ2-7; CDR3aa: ASSLLRGEQY
v_gene: TRBV5-6; j_gene: TRBJ2-2; CDR3aa: ASSFRTGAHTGELF
v_gene: TRBV12-1; j_gene: TRBJ2-7; CDR3aa: ASSSDRDHEQY
v_gene: TRBV27; j_gene: TRBJ1-3; CDR3aa: ASSTGTPQRNTIY
v_gene: TRBV5-8; j_gene: TRBJ2-3; CDR3aa: ASQLSRGADTQY
v_gene: TRBV6-6; j_gene: TRBJ2-3; CDR3aa: ASRDGNIYTDTQY
v_gene: TRBV6-5; j_gene: TRBJ1-2; CDR3aa: ASRDLGGYT
v_gene: TRBV27; j_gene: TRBJ1-2; CDR3aa: ASSLSVRGYGYT
v_gene: TRBV10-1; j_gene: TRBJ2-3; CDR3aa: ASSGVLEDTQY
v_gene: TRBV6-1; j_gene: TRBJ1-1; CDR3aa: ASRPDGRSTEAF
v_gene: TRBV2; j_gene: TRBJ1-1; CDR3aa: ASREQGAHNTEAF
v_gene: TRBV7-2; j_gene: TRBJ1-1; CDR3aa: ASSLVTPEAF
v_gene: TRBV5-6; j_gene: TRBJ2-4; CDR3aa: ASSLRIQGSAKNIQY
v_gene: TRBV30; j_gene: TRBJ1-2; CDR3aa: AWSPGDSNYGYT
v_gene: TRBV30; j_gene: TRBJ2-1; CDR3aa: AWSVGAGGHNEQF
v_gene: TRBV10-1; j_gene: TRBJ2-3; CDR3aa: ASSGTSGDTDTQY
v_gene: TRBV27; j_gene: TRBJ1-5; CDR3aa: ASSSLEGSNQPQH
v_gene: TRBV5-4; j_gene: TRBJ1-1; CDR3aa: ASSLEHANTEAF
v_gene: TRBV5-1; j_gene: TRBJ2-2; CDR3aa: ASSGTSGGTGELF
v_gene: TRBV6-5; j_gene: TRBJ2-2; CDR3aa: ASSYTPGAGELF
v_gene: TRBV6-5; j_gene: TRBJ1-2; CDR3aa: ASSENRGYT
v_gene: TRBV5-8; j_gene: TRBJ2-3; CDR3aa: ASSRTLRTGRDTQY
v_gene: TRBV6-6; j_gene: TRBJ2-7; CDR3aa: ASWDRGYEQY
v_gene: TRBV11-2; j_gene: TRBJ1-3; CDR3aa: ASSLTRDRVNTIY
v_gene: TRBV5-8; j_gene: TRBJ2-7; CDR3aa: ASSLELAGGYEQY
v_gene: TRBV7-2; j_gene: TRBJ2-6; CDR3aa: ASRPGLAGLSGANVLT
v_gene: TRBV29-1; j_gene: TRBJ2-2; CDR3aa: SAPTGPNTGELF
v_gene: TRBV9; j_gene: TRBJ2-3; CDR3aa: ASSVSSDTQY
v_gene: TRBV13; j_gene: TRBJ2-7; CDR3aa: ASGRGSSYEQY
v_gene: TRBV27; j_gene: TRBJ2-3; CDR3aa: ASSSAGGATDTQY
v_gene: TRBV6-5; j_gene: TRBJ1-3; CDR3aa: ASRPPGLTGNTIY
v_gene: TRBV5-1; j_gene: TRBJ2-7; CDR3aa: ASSSATGYEQY
v_gene: TRBV4-3; j_gene: TRBJ1-2; CDR3aa: ASSQEGLGYT
v_gene: TRBV18; j_gene: TRBJ2-1; CDR3aa: ASSGTGGVNEQF
v_gene: TRBV9; j_gene: TRBJ1-1; CDR3aa: ASREDRGEISEAF
v_gene: TRBV5-4; j_gene: TRBJ2-5; CDR3aa: ASSRPSGGAQETQY
v_gene: TRBV10-3; j_gene: TRBJ2-2; CDR3aa: AISEGSGVVTGELF
v_gene: TRBV2; j_gene: TRBJ2-7; CDR3aa: ASSEGADYAYEQY
v_gene: TRBV5-6; j_gene: TRBJ1-5; CDR3aa: ASSLWSGAFNQPQH
v_gene: TRBV2; j_gene: TRBJ1-2; CDR3aa: ASRTAGTAVGYT
v_gene: TRBV7-8; j_gene: TRBJ2-5; CDR3aa: ASSSQGTRGETQY
v_gene: TRBV7-9; j_gene: TRBJ2-7; CDR3aa: ASQTGSLNEQY
v_gene: TRBV4-3; j_gene: TRBJ2-7; CDR3aa: ASRYRDRHLEQY
v_gene: TRBV5-4; j_gene: TRBJ2-7; CDR3aa: ASSSPTSEQY
v_gene: TRBV6-1; j_gene: TRBJ2-3; CDR3aa: ASSLAGYTDTQY
v_gene: TRBV7-9; j_gene: TRBJ1-1; CDR3aa: ASSFSGRDTEAF
v_gene: TRBV30; j_gene: TRBJ1-5; CDR3aa: AWSVGGGNQPQH